This T cell receptor beta chain was sequenced in a study of blood T cell repertoires in COVID-19. At the level of the study: Sites in the United States, Italy and Spain provided acute and convalescent COVID-19 samples.

The CDR3 has 15 amino acids. Looked up from germline, CDR1 is LNHDA and CDR2 is SQIVND (reference sequence). V was trimmed by 4 bases and J by 0 bases, leaving 12 bases between them. Per the study methods: Reference gene primer amplification gave nucleated cell count estimates. Using immunoSEQ multiplex PCR, the repertoire was profiled, and TCRdb retains in-frame clones only, with some absent. V, J and clone size are those of that table, while D and trimming were read from the DNA. The sample consists of a few hundred thousand clones, almost 90% of them appearing once. This clone was counted once. The specimen sequenced was PBMCs or T cells enriched from blood (not recorded which). This clonotype was obtained from a woman aged 18-30 years with acute COVID-19. The chain uses TRBV19 and TRBJ1-1, with D possibly TRBD1 on 6 matching bases. CDR3 nucleotide sequence: TGTGCCAGTAGTAGAGATGGGGGCATGAACACTGAAGCTTTCTTT. Its protein product is CASSRDGGMNTEAFF. Drawing the rest from reference TRBV19 and TRBJ1-1, the complete variable domain is DGGITQSPKYLFRKEGQNVTLSCEQNLNHDAMYWYRQDPGQGLRLIYYSQIVNDFQKGDIAEGYSVSREKKESFPLTVTSAQKNPTAFYLCASSRDGGMNTEAFFGQGTRLTVV.